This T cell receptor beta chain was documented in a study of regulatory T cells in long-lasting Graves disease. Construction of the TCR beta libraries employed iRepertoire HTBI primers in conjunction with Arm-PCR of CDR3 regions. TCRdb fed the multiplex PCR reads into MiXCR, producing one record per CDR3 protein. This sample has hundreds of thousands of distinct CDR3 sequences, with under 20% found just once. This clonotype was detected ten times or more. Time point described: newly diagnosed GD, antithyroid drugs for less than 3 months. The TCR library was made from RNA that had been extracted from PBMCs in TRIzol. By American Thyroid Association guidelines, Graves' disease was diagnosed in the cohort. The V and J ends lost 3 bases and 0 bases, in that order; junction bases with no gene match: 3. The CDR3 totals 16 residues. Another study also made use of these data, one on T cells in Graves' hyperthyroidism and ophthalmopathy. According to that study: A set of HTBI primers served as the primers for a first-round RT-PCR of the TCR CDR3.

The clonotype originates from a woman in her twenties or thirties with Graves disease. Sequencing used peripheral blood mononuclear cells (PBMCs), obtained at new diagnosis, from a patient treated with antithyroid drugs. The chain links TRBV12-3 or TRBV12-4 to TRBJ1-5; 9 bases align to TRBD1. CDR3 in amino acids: CASSLGTGSSNQPQHF. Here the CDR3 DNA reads TGTGCCAGCAGTTTGGGGACAGGGTCTAGCAATCAGCCCCAGCATTTT.